Listed below are T cell receptor beta chains from one sample, sequenced in a study of blood T cell repertoires in COVID-19. The data were produced by immunoSEQ multiplex PCR, yet TCRdb's version contains in-frame clones alone and is incomplete. The sample contains 130,000 or so clones, 84% of which appear only once. Sample: peripheral blood. The origin of the receptors is a man in his 60s with acute or convalescent COVID-19. Each CDR3 is given with its conserved first and last residue. Each record gives: J gene, D gene, V gene, clone size, CDR3 DNA, CDR3 protein. A D gene is named only where the DNA matches it firmly. Size tells how often a clone was seen (once, few, many) or the class of an expanded clone, and some rows leave it out.

TRBJ2-2,TRBD1,TRBV6-6,-,TGTGCCAGCAGTCATATCAGGACAGGACCGGACACCGGGGAGCTGTTTTTT,CASSHIRTGPDTGELFF
TRBJ2-5,TRBD2,TRBV5-1,-,TGCGCCAGCAGTCCTACTAGCGCCCAAGAGACCCAGTACTTC,CASSPTSAQETQYF
TRBJ2-5,-,TRBV21-1,-,TGTGCCAGCAGCCTCGAAAGACCAGGGGAGGGAGAGACCCAGTACTTC,CASSLERPGEGETQYF
TRBJ1-2,TRBD1,TRBV7-9,-,TGTGCCAGCAGACCGACAGGGGATCGTAACTATGGCTACACCTTC,CASRPTGDRNYGYTF
TRBJ2-5,-,TRBV19,-,TGTGCCAGTAGTATGAGGAGGGAAGAGACCCAGTACTTC,CASSMRREETQYF
TRBJ2-5,-,TRBV5-6,-,TGTGCCAGCAGCGCTAACAGGGTTCAAGAGACCCAGTACTTC,CASSANRVQETQYF
TRBJ1-2,TRBD1,TRBV2,-,TGTGCCAGCAGTGGTGGACAGGGGCAGAACTATGGCTACACCTTC,CASSGGQGQNYGYTF
TRBJ2-1,TRBD2,TRBV4-2,once,TGTGCCAGCAGCCAAGTATCGGGACTAGCGGGAGACCGAGAGCAATTCTTC,CASSQVSGLAGDREQFF
TRBJ2-5,TRBD2,TRBV27,-,TGTGCCAGCAGTTCACGACTAGCGGGGATCAGGGAGACCCAGTACTTC,CASSSRLAGIRETQYF
TRBJ1-5,TRBD1,TRBV7-8,-,TGTGCCAGCAACCCACAGGGGTATACCAATCAGCCCCAGCATTTT,CASNPQGYTNQPQHF
TRBJ1-1,TRBD1,TRBV6-1,-,TGTGCCAGCAGTGAGACAGGGGAGCGTGAAGCTTTCTTT,CASSETGEREAFF
TRBJ1-5,TRBD1,TRBV2,-,TGTGCCAGCAGGGCCGCAGGGGGCTTCCCTTATAGCAATCAGCCCCAGCATTTT,CASRAAGGFPYSNQPQHF
TRBJ2-1,-,TRBV11-2,-,TGTGCCAGCAGCTTGGTCCGGGTCACTGAGCAGTTCTTC,CASSLVRVTEQFF
TRBJ1-6,-,TRBV27,-,TGTGCCAGCAGTTTTTACGGAGGGAATTCACCCCTCCACTTT,CASSFYGGNSPLHF
TRBJ1-2,-,TRBV9,-,TGTGCCAGCAGAGGGTGGGGGCCCTCCTATGGCTACACCTTC,CASRGWGPSYGYTF
TRBJ2-7,TRBD1,TRBV23-1,-,TGCGCCAGCAGCCAGGGACAGGAGGCTTCCTACGAGCAGTACTTC,CASSQGQEASYEQYF
TRBJ2-1,-,TRBV5-8,once,TGTGCCAGCAGCTTAGGCGACAGCCTCTACAATGAGCAGTTCTTC,CASSLGDSLYNEQFF